Sequencing of this T cell receptor (beta chain) was carried out in a study of human T cells and chemical hapten exposure. The time point here: pre-sensitization, week 0. Described treatment: therapeutic diphenylcyclopropenone sensitization with weekly scalp DPC. Trimming shortened V by 6 bases and J by 10 bases, and 13 bases separated the two germline ends. CDR1 is WSHSY, CDR2 SAAADI, per germline. There are 12 residues in the CDR3. It was the library that attached unique molecular identifiers to individual cDNA molecules. MiXCR, applied by TCRdb to the RACE reads, yields one record per CDR3 protein. Of about 80,000 distinct CDR3 sequences listed, 12% to 15% are singletons.

The sequence derives from a woman between 45 and 65 years old with alopecia areata. Some clones in this sample may be carry-over from other donors' samples. This chain links TRBV10-2 with TRBJ2-1; possibly TRBD2 for D (5 bases). Sequenced material: whole blood, taken in connection with sensitization to the hapten diphenylcyclopropenone (DPC). Written as DNA, the CDR3 is TGCGCCAGCAGAGCCGGGAAGGGAGAGCAGTTCTTC. Residues: CASRAGKGEQFF.